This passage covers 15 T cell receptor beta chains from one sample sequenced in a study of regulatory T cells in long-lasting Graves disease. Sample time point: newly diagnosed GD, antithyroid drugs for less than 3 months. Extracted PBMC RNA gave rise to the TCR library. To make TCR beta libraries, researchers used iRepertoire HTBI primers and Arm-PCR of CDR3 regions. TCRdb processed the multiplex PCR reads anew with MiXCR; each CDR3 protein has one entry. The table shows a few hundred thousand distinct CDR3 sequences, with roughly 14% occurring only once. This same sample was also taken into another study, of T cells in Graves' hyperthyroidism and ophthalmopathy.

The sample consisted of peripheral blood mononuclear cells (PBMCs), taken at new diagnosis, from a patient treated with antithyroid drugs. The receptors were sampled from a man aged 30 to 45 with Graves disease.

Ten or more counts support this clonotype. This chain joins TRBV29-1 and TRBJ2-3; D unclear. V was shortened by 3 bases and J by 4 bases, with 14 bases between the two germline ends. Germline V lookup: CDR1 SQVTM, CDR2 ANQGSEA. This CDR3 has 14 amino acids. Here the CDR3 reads CSVDGSRGADTQYF. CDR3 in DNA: TGCAGCGTTGATGGAAGTCGTGGCGCAGATACGCAGTATTTT.

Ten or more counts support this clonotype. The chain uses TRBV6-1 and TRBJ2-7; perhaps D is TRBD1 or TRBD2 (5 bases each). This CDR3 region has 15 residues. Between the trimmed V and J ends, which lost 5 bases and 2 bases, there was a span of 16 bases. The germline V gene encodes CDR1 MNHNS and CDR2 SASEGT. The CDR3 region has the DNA TGTGCCAGCAGTCCAACCGGGACGACCACCTACGAGCAGTACTTC. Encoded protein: CASSPTGTTTYEQYF.

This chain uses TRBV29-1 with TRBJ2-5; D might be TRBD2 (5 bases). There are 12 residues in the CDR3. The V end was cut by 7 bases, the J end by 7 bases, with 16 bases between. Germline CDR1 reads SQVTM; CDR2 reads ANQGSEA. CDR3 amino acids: CSASTGSGTQYF. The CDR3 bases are TGCAGCGCGTCGACGGGGTCGGGGACCCAGTACTTC.

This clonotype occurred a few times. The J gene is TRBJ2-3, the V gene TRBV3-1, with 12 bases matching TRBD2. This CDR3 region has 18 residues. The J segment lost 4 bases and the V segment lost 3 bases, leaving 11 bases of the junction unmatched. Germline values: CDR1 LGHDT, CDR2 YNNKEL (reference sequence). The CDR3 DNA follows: TGTGCCAGCAGCCACAGACTCAGACTAGCGGGAGTGGCAGATACGCAGTATTTT. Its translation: CASSHRLRLAGVADTQYF.

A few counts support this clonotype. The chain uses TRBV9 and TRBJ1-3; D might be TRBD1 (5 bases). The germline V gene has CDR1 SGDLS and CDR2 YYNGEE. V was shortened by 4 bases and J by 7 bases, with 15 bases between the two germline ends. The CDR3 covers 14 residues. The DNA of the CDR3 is TGTGCCAGCAGCCCGGAGGCGTCAGGGAACACCATATATTTT. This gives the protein CASSPEASGNTIYF.

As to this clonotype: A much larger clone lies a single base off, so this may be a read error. CDR3 DNA: TGTGCCAGCAGCTTTGCAGGGGCCAACGAGCAGTTCTTC. Protein: CASSFAGANEQFF. The chain employs TRBV11-2 and TRBJ2-1; the D gene is possibly TRBD1 (6 bases). Germline lookup yields CDR1 SGHAT and CDR2 FQNNGV. The CDR3 has 13 residues. V lost 3 bases, J lost 10 bases, and 13 bases lay in between.

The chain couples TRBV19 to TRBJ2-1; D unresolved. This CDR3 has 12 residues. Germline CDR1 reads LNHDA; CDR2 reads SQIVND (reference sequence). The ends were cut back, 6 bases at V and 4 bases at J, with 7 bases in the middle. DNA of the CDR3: TGTGCCAGTAGGTTTGGATACAATGAGCAGTTCTTC. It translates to CASRFGYNEQFF.

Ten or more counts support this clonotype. The CDR3 loop reads CAISGKGGTSYEQYF. CDR3 DNA sequence: TGTGCCATCAGTGGGAAAGGAGGAACCTCCTACGAGCAGTACTTC. The V and J genes are TRBV10-3 and TRBJ2-7; possible D gene TRBD2, 5 bases. The germline gives CDR1 ENHRY, CDR2 SYGVKD. Trimming stripped 4 bases from V and 0 bases from J, with 13 bases between. The CDR3 spans 15 residues.

DNA of the CDR3: TGTGCCATCAGTTCTCGGGGGGACGATGAAAAACTGTTTTTT. Translated: CAISSRGDDEKLFF. The genes are TRBV10-3 and TRBJ1-4, with D possibly TRBD1 on 5 matching bases. Germline V gene sequence: CDR1 ENHRY, CDR2 SYGVKD. The CDR3 spans 14 residues. Trimming pared 5 bases from V and 6 bases from J, leaving 13 bases between.

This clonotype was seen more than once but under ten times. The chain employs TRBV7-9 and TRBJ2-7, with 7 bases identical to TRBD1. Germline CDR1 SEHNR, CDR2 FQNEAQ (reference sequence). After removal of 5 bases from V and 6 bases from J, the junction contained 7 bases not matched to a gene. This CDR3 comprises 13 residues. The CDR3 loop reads CASSLRDSGEQYF. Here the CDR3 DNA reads TGTGCCAGCAGCCTTAGGGACAGTGGCGAGCAGTACTTC.

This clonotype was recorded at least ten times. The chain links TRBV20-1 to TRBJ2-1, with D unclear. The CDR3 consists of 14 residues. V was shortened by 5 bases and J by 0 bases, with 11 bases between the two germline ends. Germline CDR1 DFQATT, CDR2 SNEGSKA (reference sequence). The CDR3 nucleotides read TGCAGTGCTGAAGCGAGAAACTCCTACAATGAGCAGTTCTTC. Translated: CSAEARNSYNEQFF.

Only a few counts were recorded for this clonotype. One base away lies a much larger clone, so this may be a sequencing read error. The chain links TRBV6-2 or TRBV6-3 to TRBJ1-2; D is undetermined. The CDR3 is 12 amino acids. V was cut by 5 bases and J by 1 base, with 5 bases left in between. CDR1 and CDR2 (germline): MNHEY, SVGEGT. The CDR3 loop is CASSTGNYGYTF. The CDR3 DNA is TGTGCCAGCAGTACTGGTAACTATGGCTACACCTTC.

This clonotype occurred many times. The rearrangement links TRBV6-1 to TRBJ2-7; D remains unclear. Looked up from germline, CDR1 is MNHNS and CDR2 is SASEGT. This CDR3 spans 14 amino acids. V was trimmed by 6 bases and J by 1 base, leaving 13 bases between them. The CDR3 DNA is TGTGCCAGCAGAGCCAGAAGTGGGTCCTACGAGCAGTACTTC. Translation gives CASRARSGSYEQYF.

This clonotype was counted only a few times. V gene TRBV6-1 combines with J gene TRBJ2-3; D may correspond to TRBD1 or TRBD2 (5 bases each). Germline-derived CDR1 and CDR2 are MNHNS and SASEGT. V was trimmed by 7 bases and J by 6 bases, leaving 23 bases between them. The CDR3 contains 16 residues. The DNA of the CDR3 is TGTGCCAGCACCTTGGGACCCGCTTCACGTAAGGATACGCAGTATTTT. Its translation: CASTLGPASRKDTQYF.

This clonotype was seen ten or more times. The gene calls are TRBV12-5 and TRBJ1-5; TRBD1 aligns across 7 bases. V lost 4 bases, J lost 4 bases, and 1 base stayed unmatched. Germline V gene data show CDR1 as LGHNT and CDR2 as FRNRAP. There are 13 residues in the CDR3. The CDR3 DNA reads TGTGCTAGTGGTTCGGGACAGAATCAGCCCCAGCATTTT. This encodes CASGSGQNQPQHF.